This T cell receptor beta chain was sequenced during a study of breast tumors, draining lymph nodes, adjacent tissues. TCRdb independently ran MiXCR on the multiplex PCR reads; one entry per CDR3 protein. The sample yields around 170,000 distinct CDR3 sequences, about 30% seen once. Samples came from axillary lymph nodes draining the breast cancer. This clonotype was counted at least ten times. The antigen remains undetermined. The ends were cut back, 0 bases at V and 1 base at J, with 8 bases in the middle. The CDR3 sequence is 15 residues long. Germline CDR1 and CDR2: SGHKS and YYEKEE (reference sequence). Study-wide results and limits: Tumor and nontumor repertoires were significantly more similar in luminal-like than in basal-like breast cancer.

The clonotype comes from a female donor with breast cancer. Some clones in this sample may be carry-over from other donors' samples. The sequenced material came from axillary lymph node tissue. The chain links TRBV5-5 to TRBJ1-5; D gene unclear. CDR3 in amino acids: CASSLDYQSNQPQHF. DNA for the CDR3: TGTGCCAGCAGCTTGGATTACCAGAGCAATCAGCCCCAGCATTTT.